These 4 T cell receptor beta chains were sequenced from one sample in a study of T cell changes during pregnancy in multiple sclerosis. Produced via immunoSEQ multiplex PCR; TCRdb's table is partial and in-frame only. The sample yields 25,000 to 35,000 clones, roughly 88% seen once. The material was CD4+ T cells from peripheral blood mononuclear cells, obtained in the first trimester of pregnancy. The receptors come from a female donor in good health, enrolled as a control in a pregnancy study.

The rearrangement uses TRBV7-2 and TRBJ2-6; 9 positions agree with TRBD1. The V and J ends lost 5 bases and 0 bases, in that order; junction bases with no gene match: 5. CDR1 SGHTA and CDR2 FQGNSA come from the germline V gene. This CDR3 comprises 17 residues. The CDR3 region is CASSTGQGFSGANVLTF. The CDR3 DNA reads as TGTGCCAGCAGCACGGGACAGGGTTTCTCTGGGGCCAACGTCCTGACTTTC.

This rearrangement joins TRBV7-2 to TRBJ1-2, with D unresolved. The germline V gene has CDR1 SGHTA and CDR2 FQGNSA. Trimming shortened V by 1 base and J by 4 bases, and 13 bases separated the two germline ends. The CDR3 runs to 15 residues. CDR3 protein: CASSLDTGEFYGYTF. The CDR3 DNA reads TGTGCCAGCAGCTTAGATACCGGGGAGTTCTATGGCTACACCTTC.

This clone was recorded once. CDR3 sequence (DNA): TGTGCCAGCAGTGATGGTAGGGAGGAGAAACTGTTTTTT. Amino acids: CASSDGREEKLFF. The J gene is TRBJ1-4, the V gene TRBV2; D remains ambiguous. Germline-derived CDR1 and CDR2 are SNHLY and FYNNEI. This CDR3 region has 13 residues. The V and J ends lost 3 bases and 11 bases respectively, with 13 bases between them.

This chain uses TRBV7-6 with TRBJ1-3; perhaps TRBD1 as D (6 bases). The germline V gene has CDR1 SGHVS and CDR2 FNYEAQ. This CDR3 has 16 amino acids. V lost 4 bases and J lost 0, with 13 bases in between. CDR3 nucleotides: TGTGCCAGCAGCTCCAGGGGCACCATCTCTGGAAACACCATATATTTT. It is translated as CASSSRGTISGNTIYF.